Listed below are T cell receptor beta chains from one sample, sequenced in a study of T cells in Graves' hyperthyroidism and ophthalmopathy. TCRdb passed the multiplex PCR reads through MiXCR, listing each CDR3 protein once. The profile shows about 600,000 distinct CDR3 sequences, approximately 15% of them singletons. Specimen: blood. The receptors here all came from a woman in her late teens or twenties with Graves' ophthalmopathy. CDR3s include the opening cysteine and the closing phenylalanine or tryptophan. D genes are given only for firm matches. Rows may omit the clone size; those that give it use once, few, many or a size class.

j_gene	abundance	v_gene	d_gene	CDR3aa	CDR3nt
TRBJ2-1	few	TRBV18	.	CASSSLGHNNEQFF	TGTGCCAGCTCGTCTTTGGGGCACAACAATGAGCAGTTCTTC
TRBJ1-2	many	TRBV20-1	.	CSARATGTGYGYTF	TGCAGTGCTAGGGCCACAGGGACCGGCTATGGCTACACCTTC
TRBJ1-6	many	TRBV4-1	TRBD1	CASSQAGTVYSPLHF	TGCGCCAGCAGCCAAGCAGGGACAGTTTATTCACCCCTCCACTTT
TRBJ2-3	.	TRBV7-7	TRBD2	CASSKGSGNTQYF	TGTGCTAGCAGCAAGGGCAGCGGGAATACGCAGTATTTT
TRBJ1-2	many	TRBV11-2	.	CASSLLEGSVGYTF	TGTGCCAGCAGCTTGTTAGAGGGGTCAGTTGGCTACACCTTC
TRBJ2-1	.	TRBV30	.	CAWNPGTIGNEQFF	TGTGCCTGGAACCCCGGGACGATAGGGAATGAGCAGTTCTTC
TRBJ1-5	many	TRBV28	TRBD1	CASSSPDRGGNQPQHF	TGTGCCAGCAGTTCCCCAGACAGGGGAGGCAATCAGCCCCAGCATTTT
TRBJ2-1	.	TRBV6-1	TRBD2	CASSGYLLAGEIYNEQFF	TGTGCCAGCAGTGGGTACCTACTAGCGGGAGAGATCTACAATGAGCAGTTCTTC
TRBJ1-1	many	TRBV27	TRBD1	CASSRGGTANTEAFF	TGTGCCAGCAGTCGAGGGGGGACAGCGAACACTGAAGCTTTCTTT
TRBJ1-5	.	TRBV19	.	CASSSLGGEGNQPQHF	TGTGCCAGTAGCTCGCTTGGGGGGGAGGGCAATCAGCCCCAGCATTTT
TRBJ2-1	.	TRBV18	.	CASSLLSRDTTSYNGQFF	TGTGCCAGCTCACTACTGTCCCGGGACACGACCTCCTACAATGGGCAGTTCTTC
TRBJ2-1	.	TRBV27	TRBD2	CASSFGRGATLRANEQFF	TGTGCCAGCAGTTTTGGGAGGGGAGCGACACTGAGGGCAAATGAGCAGTTCTTC
TRBJ2-3	.	TRBV5-6	.	CASSLAAEGDGGTDTQYF	TGTGCCAGCAGCTTGGCCGCGGAAGGGGATGGTGGCACAGATACGCAGTATTTT
TRBJ1-1	many	TRBV5-1	.	CASSLDSVGYTEAFF	TGCGCCAGCAGCTTGGATTCAGTGGGCTACACTGAAGCTTTCTTT
TRBJ1-1	many	TRBV2	.	CASSGTGFTEAFF	TGTGCCAGCAGCGGAACAGGGTTCACTGAAGCTTTCTTT
TRBJ2-7	.	TRBV6-1	.	CASSDSRNYEQYF	TGTGCCAGCAGTGATTCCAGAAACTACGAGCAGTACTTC
TRBJ2-7	many	TRBV7-9	.	CASSSTPGQSYEQYF	TGTGCCAGCAGCTCCACTCCGGGACAATCCTACGAGCAGTACTTC
TRBJ1-1	many	TRBV27	.	CASSYQVGGNTEAFF	TGTGCCAGCAGTTACCAGGTTGGGGGGAACACTGAAGCTTTCTTT
TRBJ1-1	many	TRBV18	.	CASSSEPQGTEAFF	TGTGCCAGCTCATCAGAGCCTCAGGGGACTGAAGCTTTCTTT
TRBJ2-2	many	TRBV7-8	TRBD1	CASSLDRGSTGELFF	TGTGCCAGCAGCTTAGACAGGGGGAGTACCGGGGAGCTGTTTTTT
TRBJ2-7	many	TRBV6-2/TRBV6-3	TRBD2	CASSPYRLAMNEQYF	TGTGCCAGCAGTCCTTACCGACTAGCGATGAACGAGCAGTACTTC
TRBJ1-2	many	TRBV7-9	.	CASTRLLAQQANYGYTF	TGTGCCAGCACAAGGTTACTCGCACAGCAGGCGAACTATGGCTACACCTTC
TRBJ2-7	many	TRBV5-1	TRBD2	CASSLGTSETYEQYF	TGCGCCAGCAGCCTTGGTACTAGCGAAACCTACGAGCAGTACTTC
TRBJ1-2	few	TRBV6-1	.	CASSETLPDFNYGYTF	TGTGCCAGCAGTGAGACCCTGCCGGATTTTAACTATGGCTACACCTTC